This T cell receptor (beta chain) came from a study of cytomegalovirus exposure and HLA in healthy donors (dated by TCRdb to about 2017). Looking at the study overall: In an earlier analysis of 587 of the donors, approximately 300 Gb of sequence data and roughly 100 million unique TCR beta sequences from some 170 million T cells were reported. Roughly 290 gigabases of sequencing data and around 88 million unique TCR sequences made up an early release that covered nearly 650 HLA-typed donors. Among the 398 genotyped donors, around 81% belonged to the genetic ancestry cluster associated with self-reported Caucasian donors. The study aimed to test whether cataloging public T cell receptors could reveal signatures of past pathogen exposure. The study used immunosequencing to profile the T cell repertoires of approximately 640 subjects and linked those repertoires to cytomegalovirus serostatus. A separate validation cohort of approximately 130 different subjects was used in addition to the 666-subject first cohort. To predict cytomegalovirus infection status, the study combined high-throughput TCR immunosequencing, statistical association of individual TCRs with disease status, and machine learning. In a later analysis, previously published TCR beta repertoires from fewer than 750 donors were re-analyzed and high-resolution HLA genotyping was added so that TCR occurrence patterns could be studied. In the later analysis, no new phenotypic data were used to find candidate immune exposures; instead, reliance was placed on TCR beta sequences and their occurrence across donors. To decide whether each TCR beta V gene segment behaved as functional or pseudogenic, an earlier analysis of 587 of the donors relied on high-throughput TCR beta sequencing. Donor age, sex, ethnicity and CMV serostatus were collected together with the repertoire data. Genome-wide SNP genotypes for about 65% of the roughly 670 donors were used in a later genetic analysis, which treated that subset as a discovery cohort. All discovery cohort repertoires had been generated on a single sequencing platform. Class I and class II HLA loci were covered by the typing at four-digit resolution. The number of donors typed differed by locus, with roughly 629-640 for A, B, C, DRB1 and DQB1, 522 for DQA1, 600 to 610 for DPA1, and around 450 for DPB1. A handful of DR-DQ haplotypes were handled as single units for association and clustering because linkage in the cohort was strong. Across 300 to 400 genotyped donors of the cohort, an average of about 240,000 unique TCR beta nucleotide sequences per donor were sequenced, and roughly 20% of those sequences were non-productive. Overall study results and their limits: Roughly uniform sequencing depth across donors was assumed in presence/absence analyses, although this assumption may not hold. Strong co-occurrence of HLA alleles, especially DR and DQ, made assigning TCR associations to individual alleles difficult. The only immune exposure information available for the cohort was CMV serostatus. In both the original and validation cohorts, the classifier was reported to diagnose cytomegalovirus status with high specificity and sensitivity. The sequencing pipeline was judged likely to have produced a cluster of highly shared sequence variants as a technical artifact. A further reported finding was that TCR beta sequences accurately predicted the HLA-A and HLA-B alleles for most subjects in the first cohort. A later analysis found that HLA-associated TCR beta chains were more clonally expanded and had lower generation probabilities than equally common non-associated chains. In a later analysis, several top co-occurrence clusters were reported to appear linked to parvovirus B19, influenza, CMV and Epstein-Barr virus. In vitro tests confirmed that three of the cytomegalovirus-associated TCR beta chains recognize cytomegalovirus antigens. Broadly in line with IMGT annotations, most TCR beta V segments showed up in productive rearrangements about 87% or about 30% of the time in an earlier analysis of approximately 600 of the donors. Because HLA typing was missing for some donors at each locus, association tests included only the typed subset. A later analysis found that TCR association rates varied across HLA loci, with DRB1 alleles showing the most associated TCRs and HLA-C alleles the fewest. The authors suggested that the approach could potentially be generalized to other disease states and immunological phenotypes. Some IMGT-functional V segments, including TRBV6-2 and TRBV6-3, could not be told apart with the 87-base-pair reads, so those segments were excluded. The earlier analysis of 587 of the donors excluded over 15 rarely observed V segments, including chromosome 9 orphons, because counts were too low. This cohort had only TCR beta chains sequenced, and the lack of alpha or paired-chain data limited which features could be detected. In the study, around 150 TCR beta chains were listed as associated with cytomegalovirus. Across donors, most TCR sequences were observed very rarely, whereas some public TCRs were present in many individuals. Linkage disequilibrium might explain the correlated functional status among segregating V segments, but an unknown experimental factor could not be ruled out. V-gene and J-gene trimming of TCR beta chains was associated with a missense DCLRE1C variant in a later genetic analysis, and the association was replicated in an independent cohort. Specific HLA alleles were associated with 15,000 to 20,000 TCR beta sequences at a false discovery rate of 0.05 in a later analysis. A later analysis found that most CMV-associated TCR beta chains appeared HLA-restricted, with HLA associations seemingly driven largely by CMV exposure. A later genetic analysis reported fewer N-insertions in productive TCRs among donors in an Asian-associated ancestry cluster than the roughly 620-donor mean.

The germline V and J ends show losses of 8 bases and 8 bases respectively, and no gene match explains 8 bases of the junction. CDR1 and CDR2 were assigned from the germline V gene as MNHEY and SVGAGI. There are 13 amino acids in the CDR3, from cysteine to phenylalanine inclusive. Of all the DNA, just the CDR3 is kept, 39 bases in frame from base 1. Libraries were prepared through the immunoSEQ multiplex PCR assay. A mixture of 60 forward primers for TCR Vbeta segments and 13 reverse primers for TCR Jbeta segments was used in the multiplex PCR. Amplification of the CDR3 region of rearranged TCR beta genes was performed with a multiplex PCR assay on genomic DNA. On the Illumina HiSeq System, the amplified TCR beta libraries were sequenced as 87-base-pair reads. In the paper's pipeline: Across the roughly 600 repertoires, a later analysis counted approximately 83 million unique TCR beta chains, around 11 million of which were shared by at least two donors. Raw reads were error-corrected and collapsed into unique sequences with a nearest-neighbor algorithm that merged closely related sequences to remove PCR and sequencing errors. V, D and J gene segments were assigned by aligning CDR3 sequences to IMGT reference sequences. For a sequence to be retained, a match of at least six nucleotides to both a V gene segment and a J gene segment was required. Rearrangements were classified as productive when the CDR3 lacked stop codons and remained in frame with V and J, and all other rearrangements were classified as non-productive. Following IMGT convention, CDR3 was defined as the stretch from the second conserved V-encoded cysteine to the conserved J-encoded phenylalanine. The earlier analysis of about 570 of the donors excluded any sequence lacking an unambiguous match to a single V gene segment. An earlier analysis of a few hundred of the donors called V segments functional above 56.7% productive rearrangements and segregating when the between-donor standard deviation exceeded 5%. A statistical classification framework was developed to diagnose cytomegalovirus status using the catalog of TCR beta chain sequences. In a later analysis, TCR nucleotide sequences were compared against IMGT/GENE-DB human TR gene sequences so that V and J genes could be assigned. In a later analysis, CDR3 sequences and most-parsimonious VDJ recombination scenarios were assigned using the TCRdist pipeline. In a later analysis, each TCR beta chain was defined by its CDR3 amino acid sequence together with its V-gene family, and reads without a unique V-gene family were excluded. In a later analysis, fewer than 600 highly shared, low-generation-probability nucleotide sequences were removed to address suspected cross-contamination and a sequencing artifact. A later analysis calculated a clonal expansion index for each public chain from normalized within-repertoire ranks of inferred template counts. A later analysis computed generation probabilities with a VDJ recombination model fitted to out-of-frame rearrangements, and checked the results against IGoR. A later analysis scored TCR-TCR, TCR-HLA and TCR-CMV co-occurrence with hypergeometric tests, applying a repertoire-size bias correction to TCR pairs. In a later analysis, false discovery rates were estimated by permuting HLA or CMV assignments 20 times. In a later analysis, co-occurring TCRs were grouped with DBSCAN, and TCRdist sequence similarity was added when clustering was performed within HLA-allele-positive subsets. For co-occurrence clustering, repertoires with fewer than 30,000 or more than 120,000 public chains were excluded, along with roughly five repertoires with anomalous nucleotide sharing. TCRdb stores this immuneACCESS table with in-frame sequences only. Part of the clones is absent; in the studies checked, under half of the shortfall reflects unresolved V genes, and no reason is known for the rest. The DNA was the basis for D and trimming; V, J and clone size are from that table. Present in this sample are some 190,000 clones, approximately 78% of which were seen just once. 13% to 15% of the sample lies in the top ten.

In total, roughly 670 healthy bone marrow donors made up the cohort. All cohort members were sampled while nominally healthy, although unrecorded immune exposures were likely present. The donor was CMV seropositive and belonged to the group of more than 250 seropositive cohort members. Every donor gave a peripheral blood sample, and the peripheral blood mononuclear cells from that sample were used for TCR beta sequencing. Genomic DNA was extracted from the blood cell samples with the Qiagen DNeasy Blood Extraction Kit. Regarding this clone: It lacks a known antigen. No base quality values were provided; no much bigger clone lies one nucleotide off.

The receptor chain draws on TRBV6-5 and TRBJ2-4; the junction holds 8 bases that match TRBD1. This clonotype was sampled from a woman between 25 and 40 years old in good health and CMV-seropositive. Sequenced input: PBMCs. The CDR3 region reads CASQGAEEDIQYF. In nucleotide form, the sequence is TGTGCCAGCCAGGGGGCCGAAGAGGACATTCAGTACTTC.